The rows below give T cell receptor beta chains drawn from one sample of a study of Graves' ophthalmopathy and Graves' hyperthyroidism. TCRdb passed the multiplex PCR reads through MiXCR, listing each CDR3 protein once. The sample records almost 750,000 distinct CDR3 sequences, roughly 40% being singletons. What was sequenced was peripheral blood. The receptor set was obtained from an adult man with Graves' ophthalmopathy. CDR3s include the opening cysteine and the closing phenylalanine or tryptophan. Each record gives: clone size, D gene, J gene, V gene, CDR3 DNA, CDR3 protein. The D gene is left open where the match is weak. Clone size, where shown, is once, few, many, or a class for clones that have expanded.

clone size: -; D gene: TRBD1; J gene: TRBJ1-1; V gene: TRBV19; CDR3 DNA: TGTGCCTGGGACAGGGGGCAGGGGGTGAACACTGAAGCTTTCTTT; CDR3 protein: CAWDRGQGVNTEAFF
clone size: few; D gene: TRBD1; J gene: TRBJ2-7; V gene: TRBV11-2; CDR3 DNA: TGTGCCAGCAGCTCGAGGGGGACAGGGATCTACGAGCAGTACTTC; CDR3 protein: CASSSRGTGIYEQYF
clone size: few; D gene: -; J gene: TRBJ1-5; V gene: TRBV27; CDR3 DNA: TGTGCCAGCAGTTCGGAGGGGGTTAGTCAGCCCCAGCATTTT; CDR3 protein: CASSSEGVSQPQHF
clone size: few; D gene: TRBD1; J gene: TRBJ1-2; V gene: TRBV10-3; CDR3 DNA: TGTGCCAGCAGTACCGGACAGGCGATTAACTATGGCTACACCTTC; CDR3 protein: CASSTGQAINYGYTF
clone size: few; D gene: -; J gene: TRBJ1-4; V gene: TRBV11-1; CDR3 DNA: TGTGCCAGCAGCAACCCCCCGGGGGATGAAAAACTGTTTTTT; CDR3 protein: CASSNPPGDEKLFF
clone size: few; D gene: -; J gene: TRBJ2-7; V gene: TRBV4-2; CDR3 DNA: TGTGCCAGCAGCCAAGCCCCGGGCAGCACCTACGAGCAGTACTTC; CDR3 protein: CASSQAPGSTYEQYF
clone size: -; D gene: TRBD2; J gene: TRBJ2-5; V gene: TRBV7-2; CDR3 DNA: TGTGCCAGCAGCTTAGGGCTAGCGGGGGGGCCAGTGGAGACCCAGTACTTC; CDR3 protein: CASSLGLAGGPVETQYF
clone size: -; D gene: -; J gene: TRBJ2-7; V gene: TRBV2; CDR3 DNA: TGTGCCACCCAGCGGAAGACGGCATACGAGCAGTACTTC; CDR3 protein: CATQRKTAYEQYF
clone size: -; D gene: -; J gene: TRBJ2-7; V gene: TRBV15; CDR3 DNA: TGTGCCACCAGCAGAGAGGTGGGATACAACTTCTACGAGCAGTACTTC; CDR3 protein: CATSREVGYNFYEQYF
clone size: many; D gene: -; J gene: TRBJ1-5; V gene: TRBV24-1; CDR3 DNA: TGTGCCACCAGTGATGGGGGGGCAGGACATTTCAATCAGCCCCAGCATTTT; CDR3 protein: CATSDGGAGHFNQPQHF
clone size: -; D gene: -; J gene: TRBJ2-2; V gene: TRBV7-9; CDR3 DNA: TGTGCCAGTAGTGCCCGACGCGTGGACACCGGGGAGCTGTTTTTT; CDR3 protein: CASSARRVDTGELFF
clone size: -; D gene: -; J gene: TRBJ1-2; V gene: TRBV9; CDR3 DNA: TGTGCCAGCAGCTCCCGGACAGATCATGGCTACACCTTC; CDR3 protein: CASSSRTDHGYTF
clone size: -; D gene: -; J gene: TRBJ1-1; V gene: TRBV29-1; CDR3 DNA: TGCAGCGTTGACGACTCCGGAGCTTTCTTT; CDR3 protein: CSVDDSGAFF
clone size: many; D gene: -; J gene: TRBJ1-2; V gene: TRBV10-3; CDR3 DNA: TGTGCCATCAGTGAGGAGGGTTATGGCTACACCTTC; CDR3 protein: CAISEEGYGYTF
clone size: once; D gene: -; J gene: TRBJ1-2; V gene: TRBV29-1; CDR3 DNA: TGCAGCGCGGCCTATGGCTACACCTTC; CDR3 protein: CSAAYGYTF
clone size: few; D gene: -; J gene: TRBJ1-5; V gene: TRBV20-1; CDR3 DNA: TGCAGTGCTAGTTGGGGGGGCAGTAGCAATCAGCCCCAGCATTTT; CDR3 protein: CSASWGGSSNQPQHF
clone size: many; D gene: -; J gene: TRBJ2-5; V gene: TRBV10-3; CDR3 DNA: TGTGCCATCAGCGAGACAGAGAACCAAGAGACCCAGTACTTC; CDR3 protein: CAISETENQETQYF
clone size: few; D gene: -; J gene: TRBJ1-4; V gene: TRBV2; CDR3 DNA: TGTGCCAGCAGCAGGGACGCAACTAATGAAAAACTGTCTTTT; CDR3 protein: CASSRDATNEKLSF
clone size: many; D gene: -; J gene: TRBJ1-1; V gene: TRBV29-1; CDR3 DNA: TGCAGCGTTGCTAGGACAAAAGAAGCTTTCTTT; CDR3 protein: CSVARTKEAFF
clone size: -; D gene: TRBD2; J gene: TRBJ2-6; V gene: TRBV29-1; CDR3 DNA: TGCAGCGTTGGTACAGCGGGAAAGGGCACGTCTGGGGCCAACGTCCTGACTTTC; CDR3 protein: CSVGTAGKGTSGANVLTF
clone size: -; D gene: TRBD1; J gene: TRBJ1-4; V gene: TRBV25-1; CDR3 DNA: TGTGCCAGCAGTGGGGTAGGGGGGGACAGGACCGAAAAACTGTTTTTT; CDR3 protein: CASSGVGGDRTEKLFF
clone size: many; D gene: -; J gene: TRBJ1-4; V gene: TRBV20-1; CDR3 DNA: TGCAGTGCTAGATGGGCAGGGATGAATGAAAAACTGTTTTTT; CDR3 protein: CSARWAGMNEKLFF
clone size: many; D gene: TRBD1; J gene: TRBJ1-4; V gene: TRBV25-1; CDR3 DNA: TGTGCCAGCAGCCAGGGGGAGGGGCGCCGTGAAAAACTGTTTTTT; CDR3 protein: CASSQGEGRREKLFF
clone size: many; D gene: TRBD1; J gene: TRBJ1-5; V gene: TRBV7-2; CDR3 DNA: TGTGCCAGCAGCCACTGGGGACAGGGTAGTCAGCCCCAGCATTTT; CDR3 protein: CASSHWGQGSQPQHF
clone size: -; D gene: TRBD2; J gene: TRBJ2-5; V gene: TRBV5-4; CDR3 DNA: TGTGCCAGCAGCACCAGACTAGCGGGAGACCAAGAGACCCAGTACTTC; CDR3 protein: CASSTRLAGDQETQYF
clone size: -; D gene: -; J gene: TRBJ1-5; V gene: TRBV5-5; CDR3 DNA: TGTGCCAGCAGCTTGGTCGGCGGGGCGGCCCAATATCAGCCCCAGCATTTT; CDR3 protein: CASSLVGGAAQYQPQHF
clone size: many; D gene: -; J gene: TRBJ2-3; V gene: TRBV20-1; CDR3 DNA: TGCAGTGCTAGAGTTGTACGGGATCCAGATACGCAGTATTTT; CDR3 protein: CSARVVRDPDTQYF
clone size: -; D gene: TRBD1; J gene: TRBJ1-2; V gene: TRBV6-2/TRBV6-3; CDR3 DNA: TGTGCCAGCGGTTACGGGACAGCGGTGGAAGGCTACACCTTC; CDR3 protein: CASGYGTAVEGYTF
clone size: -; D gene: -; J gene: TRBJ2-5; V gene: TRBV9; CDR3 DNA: TGTGCCAGCAGCCCGAGCCCCCCCAGGGTAACTCAAGAGACCCAGTACTTC; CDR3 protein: CASSPSPPRVTQETQYF
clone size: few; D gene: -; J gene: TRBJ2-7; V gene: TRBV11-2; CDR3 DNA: TGTGCCAGCAGCCTCTACGGGACGAAAACCTACGAGCAGTACTTC; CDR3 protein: CASSLYGTKTYEQYF
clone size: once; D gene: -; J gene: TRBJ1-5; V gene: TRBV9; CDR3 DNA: TGTGCCAGCAGTCGACAGGCAGGAACCTTATCACGGCCCCAGCATTTT; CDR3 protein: CASSRQAGTLSRPQHF
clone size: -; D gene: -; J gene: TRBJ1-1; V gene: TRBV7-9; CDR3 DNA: TGTGCCAGTAGCTTAGCTGTGGACGCCCATGAAGCTTTCTTT; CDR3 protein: CASSLAVDAHEAFF
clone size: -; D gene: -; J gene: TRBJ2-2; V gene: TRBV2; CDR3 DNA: TGTGCCAGCAGTGCTCCAGGGGGGGGGACCGGGGAGCTGTTTTTT; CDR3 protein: CASSAPGGGTGELFF
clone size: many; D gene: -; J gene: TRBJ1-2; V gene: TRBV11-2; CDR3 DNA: TGTGCCAGCAGCTTAGACAGCCACTATGGCTACACCTTC; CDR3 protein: CASSLDSHYGYTF
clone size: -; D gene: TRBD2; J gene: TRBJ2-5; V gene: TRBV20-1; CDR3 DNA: TGCAGTGCTAGTAGGGTAGCGGGGGACCCAGAGACCCAGTACTTC; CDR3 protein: CSASRVAGDPETQYF
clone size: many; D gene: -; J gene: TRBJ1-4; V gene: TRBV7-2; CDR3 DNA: TGTGCCAGCAGCTTAGACAGCAGGTCAACTAATGAAAAACTGTTTTTT; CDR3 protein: CASSLDSRSTNEKLFF
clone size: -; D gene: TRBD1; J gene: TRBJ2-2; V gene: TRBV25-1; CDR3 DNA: TGTGCCAGCAACCCGACAGGGTCCGGGGAGCTGTTTTTT; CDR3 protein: CASNPTGSGELFF
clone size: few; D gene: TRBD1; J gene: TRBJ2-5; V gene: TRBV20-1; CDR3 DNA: TGCAGTGCTCCCGGGACAGTCGCTAGGGGGACCCAGTACTTC; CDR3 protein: CSAPGTVARGTQYF
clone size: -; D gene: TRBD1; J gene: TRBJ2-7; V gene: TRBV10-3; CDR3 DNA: TGTGCCATCAGTGCCTACGGGACAGTATCCTACGAGCAGTACTTC; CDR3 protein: CAISAYGTVSYEQYF
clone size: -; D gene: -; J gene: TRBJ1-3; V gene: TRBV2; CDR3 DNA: TGTGCCAGCAGTATGGGGCTTTCGGGAAACACCATATATTTT; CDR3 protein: CASSMGLSGNTIYF
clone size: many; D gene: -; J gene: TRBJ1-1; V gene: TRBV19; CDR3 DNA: TGTGCCAGTAGTACCCCCGCGGGCAACACTGAAGCTTTCTTT; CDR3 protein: CASSTPAGNTEAFF
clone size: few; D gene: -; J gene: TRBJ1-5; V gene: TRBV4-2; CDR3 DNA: TGTGCCAGCAGCCATGAGACTGGGGTTCAGCCCCAGCATTTT; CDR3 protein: CASSHETGVQPQHF
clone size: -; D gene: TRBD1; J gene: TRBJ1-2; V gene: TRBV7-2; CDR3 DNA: TGTGCCAGCAGCCCCCCGTCGATGGCAGGGGGTGGCTACACCTTC; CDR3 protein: CASSPPSMAGGGYTF
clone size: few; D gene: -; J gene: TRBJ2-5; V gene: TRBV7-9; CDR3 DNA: TGTGCCAGCAGCCCTGTGGGGGGAACCCAAGAGACCCAGTACTTC; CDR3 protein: CASSPVGGTQETQYF
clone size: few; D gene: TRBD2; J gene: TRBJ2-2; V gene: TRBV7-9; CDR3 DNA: TGTGCCAGCAGCTTAGCTAGCGGGCGAAGGACCGGGGAGCTGTTTTTT; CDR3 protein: CASSLASGRRTGELFF
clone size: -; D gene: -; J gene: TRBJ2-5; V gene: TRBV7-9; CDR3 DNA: TGCGCCAGCAGCCAGGGGACCGGGTACCCTCAAGAGACCCAGTACTTC; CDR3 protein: CASSQGTGYPQETQYF
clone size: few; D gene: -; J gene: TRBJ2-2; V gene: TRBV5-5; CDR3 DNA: TGTGCCAGCAGCTGGCTAGGGGAGCTGTTTTTT; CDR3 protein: CASSWLGELFF
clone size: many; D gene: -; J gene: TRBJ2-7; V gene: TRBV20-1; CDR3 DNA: TGCAGTGCTAGAGATCCCCGACAGGGAGGCTACGAGCAGTACTTC; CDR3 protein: CSARDPRQGGYEQYF
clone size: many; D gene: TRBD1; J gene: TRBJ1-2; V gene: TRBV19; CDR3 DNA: TGTGCCAGTAGTGCGGACAGGGGGCTTGCTGGCTACACCTTC; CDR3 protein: CASSADRGLAGYTF
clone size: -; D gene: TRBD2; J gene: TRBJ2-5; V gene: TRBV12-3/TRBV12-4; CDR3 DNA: TGTGCCAGCAGACGTGGACTAGTAGGAAGAGAGACCCAGTACTTC; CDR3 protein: CASRRGLVGRETQYF
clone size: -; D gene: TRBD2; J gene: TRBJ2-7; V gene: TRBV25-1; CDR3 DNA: TGTGCCAGCAGTGTAGCGGGTCTGAGGGAGCAGTACTTC; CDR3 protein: CASSVAGLREQYF
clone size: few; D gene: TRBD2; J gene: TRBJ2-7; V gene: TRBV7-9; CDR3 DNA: TGTGCCAGCAGCTCTAGCGGGGGAGCTCACTACGAGCAGTACTTC; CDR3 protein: CASSSSGGAHYEQYF
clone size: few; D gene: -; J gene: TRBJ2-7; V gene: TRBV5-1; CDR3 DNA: TGCGCCAGCAGCGTGGGACTGGGCTACGAGCAGTACTTC; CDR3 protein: CASSVGLGYEQYF
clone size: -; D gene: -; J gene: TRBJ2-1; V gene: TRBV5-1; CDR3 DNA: TGCGCCAGCAGCTCCGGCGGGACGTCCTCCTACAATGAGCAGTTCTTC; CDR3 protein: CASSSGGTSSYNEQFF
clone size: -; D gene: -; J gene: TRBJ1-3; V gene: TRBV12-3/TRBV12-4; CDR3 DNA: TGTGCCAGCAGTTTAGCTTTGGGGGCGTCGGGAAACACCATATATTTT; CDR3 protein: CASSLALGASGNTIYF
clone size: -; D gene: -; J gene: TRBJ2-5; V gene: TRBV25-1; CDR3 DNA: TGTGCCAGCAGTGATAGTGCCGGGGCTAAGTATGAGACCCAGTACTTC; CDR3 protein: CASSDSAGAKYETQYF